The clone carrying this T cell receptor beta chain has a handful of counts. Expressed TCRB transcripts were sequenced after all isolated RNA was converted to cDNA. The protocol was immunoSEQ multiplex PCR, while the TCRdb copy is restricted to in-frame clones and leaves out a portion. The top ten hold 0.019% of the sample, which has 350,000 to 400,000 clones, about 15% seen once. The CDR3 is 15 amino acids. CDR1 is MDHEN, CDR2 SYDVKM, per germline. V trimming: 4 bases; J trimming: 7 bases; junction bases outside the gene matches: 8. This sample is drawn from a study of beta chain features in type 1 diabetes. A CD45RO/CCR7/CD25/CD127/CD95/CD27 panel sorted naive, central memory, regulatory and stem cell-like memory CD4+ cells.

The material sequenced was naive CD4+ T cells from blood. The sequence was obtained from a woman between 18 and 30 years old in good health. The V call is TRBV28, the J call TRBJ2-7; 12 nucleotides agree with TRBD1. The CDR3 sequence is CASSSMGQGAREQYF. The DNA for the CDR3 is TGTGCCAGCAGTTCCATGGGACAGGGGGCGCGTGAGCAGTACTTC. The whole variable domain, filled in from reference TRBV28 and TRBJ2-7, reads DVKVTQSSRYLVKRTGEKVFLECVQDMDHENMFWYRQDPGLGLRLIYFSYDVKMKEKGDIPEGYSVSREKKERFSLILESASTNQTSMYLCASSSMGQGAREQYFGPGTRLTVT.